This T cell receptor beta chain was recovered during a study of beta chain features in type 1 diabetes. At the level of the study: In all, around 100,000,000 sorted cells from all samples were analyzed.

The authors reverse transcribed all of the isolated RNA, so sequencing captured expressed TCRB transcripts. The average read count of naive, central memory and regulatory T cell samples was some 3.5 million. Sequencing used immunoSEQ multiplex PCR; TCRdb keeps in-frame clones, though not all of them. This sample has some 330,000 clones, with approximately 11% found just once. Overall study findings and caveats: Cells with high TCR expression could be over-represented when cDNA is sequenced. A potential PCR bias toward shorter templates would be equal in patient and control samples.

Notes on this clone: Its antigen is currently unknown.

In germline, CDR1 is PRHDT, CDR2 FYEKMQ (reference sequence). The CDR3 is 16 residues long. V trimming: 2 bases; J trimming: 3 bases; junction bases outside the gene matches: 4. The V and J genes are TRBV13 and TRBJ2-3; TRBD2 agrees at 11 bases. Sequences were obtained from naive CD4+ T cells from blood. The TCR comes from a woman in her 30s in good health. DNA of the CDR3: TGTGCCAGCAGCTTAAAACTAGCGGGAGAAACAGATACGCAGTATTTT. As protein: CASSLKLAGETDTQYF.